Presented here are 2 T cell receptor beta chains from one specimen sequenced in a study of shared clonotypes between healthy human individuals. Terminally differentiated effector memory CD45RA+ cells were excluded from the naive CD8 cells, which were CD45RO-negative and positively selected for CCR7. Only in-frame clones appear in the TCRdb table, and some are missing; sequencing was by immunoSEQ multiplex PCR. The sample has about 2.1 million clones, around 93% seen once. What was sequenced was naive CD8+ T cells from PBMCs. These receptors were taken from a man aged 18 to 29 in good health. Some clones in this sample may be carry-over from other donors' samples.

This chain links TRBV15 with TRBJ2-5, with 13 bases identical to TRBD2. The J segment lost 1 base and the V segment lost 9 bases, leaving 5 bases of the junction unmatched. CDR3 length equals 15 residues. CDR1 is LNHNV and CDR2 is YYDKDF in the germline V gene (reference sequence). CDR3 protein: CATSGTSGAQETQYF. In DNA, the CDR3 is TGTGCCACTAGCGGGACTAGCGGGGCCCAAGAGACCCAGTACTTC.

The chain links TRBV5-1 to TRBJ2-1; 8 bases are shared with TRBD2. The germline V gene encodes CDR1 SGHRS and CDR2 YFSETQ. The CDR3 length is 17 residues. With V trimmed by 5 bases and J by 7 bases, 17 bases remained unmatched. CDR3 DNA: TGCGCCAGCAGTTGGGGCAGCGGGGGCCCCTTGTGGAATGAGCAGTTCTTC. Its translation is CASSWGSGGPLWNEQFF.